The following is a T cell receptor (beta chain) sequence with its context. Its cognate antigen is unknown. The CDR3 runs to 14 residues. V lost 3 bases, J lost 5 bases, and 2 bases stayed unmatched. Germline-derived CDR1 and CDR2 are KGHSH and LQKENI. The data were obtained in a study of T-cell memory formation after mild COVID-19. The 5'RACE method, run with constant-segment primers, produced TCR alpha and TCR beta cDNA libraries (carrying sample barcodes and UMIs). In TCRdb, the 5' RACE reads were re-called with MiXCR into one record per CDR3 protein. The table shows about 430,000 distinct CDR3 sequences, with approximately 25% occurring only once. Notes on the study in general: CD4+ clones that contracted lay mainly in CM and EM; CD8+ ones lay in EMRA.

This receptor was obtained from an adult woman who had mild COVID-19 (a few samples of this study predate the infection). Cell type and time point are not known. V usage is TRBV18 and J usage is TRBJ2-1; the match to TRBD1 covers 9 bases. The sequencing sample was made of PBMCs or a T cell subset sorted from them (not recorded which). CDR3 nucleotides: TGTGCCAGCTCACCCGGGACAGGGAACAATGAGCAGTTCTTC. This translates into CASSPGTGNNEQFF. The whole variable domain, remainder taken from reference TRBV18 and TRBJ2-1, is NAGVMQNPRHLVRRRGQEARLRCSPMKGHSHVYWYRQLPEEGLKFMVYLQKENIIDESGMPKERFSAEFPKEGPSILRIQQVVRGDSAAYFCASSPGTGNNEQFFGPGTRLTVL.